The TCR beta chain described here comes from a study of OX40 agonist ivuxolimab in advanced cancers. Study-level background: Patients assigned to dose escalation were diagnosed with hepatocellular carcinoma, melanoma, renal cell or head and neck cancer.

The V end was cut by 1 base, the J end by 6 bases, with 6 bases between. The CDR3 is made up of 11 amino acids. Germline lookup yields CDR1 SQVTM and CDR2 ANQGSEA. This clone was counted between two and nine times. TCRdb's copy holds only in-frame clones and misses some; the assay was immunoSEQ multiplex PCR. In the table there are roughly 70,000 clones, about 91% of which are singletons. The sequences come from CD4+ or CD8+ T cells sorted from blood, collected in a trial of the OX40 agonist ivuxolimab. The chain joins TRBV29-1 to TRBJ1-2; D is ambiguous. This TCR was sampled from an adult with an advanced solid tumor such as melanoma, head and neck, liver or kidney cancer. The DNA for the CDR3 is TGCAGCGTTGAAGGACCTCATGGCTACACCTTC. It codes for CSVEGPHGYTF. The full variable domain, in which reference TRBV29-1 and TRBJ1-2 provide the parts outside the CDR3, is SAVISQKPSRDICQRGTSLTIQCQVDSQVTMMFWYRQQPGQSLTLIATANQGSEATYESGFVIDKFPISRPNLTFSTLTVSNMSPEDSSIYLCSVEGPHGYTFGSGTRLTVV.